This T cell receptor (beta chain) was recorded in a study of T cells in Graves' hyperthyroidism and ophthalmopathy. Germline trimming cut 5 bases from V and 4 bases from J; bases unmatched to any gene: 9. Germline CDR1 reads SGHAT; CDR2 reads FQDESV (reference sequence). This CDR3 has 17 residues. TCR beta CDR3 sequences were amplified from RNA transcripts. The HTBI primer set was used in a first-round RT-PCR of the TCR CDR3. TCRdb re-analysed the multiplex PCR reads in MiXCR, keeping a single row per CDR3 protein. The sample contains approximately 610,000 distinct CDR3 sequences, around 15% of which appear only once.

This clonotype originated in a woman aged 40 to 50 with Graves' ophthalmopathy. The sequenced material came from blood. The chain couples TRBV11-1 to TRBJ1-5, with 12 bases that match TRBD1. The DNA of the CDR3 is TGTGCCAGCAGCCCACTTGGGACAGGGGGCAATAATCAGCCCCAGCATTTT. Translation: CASSPLGTGGNNQPQHF.